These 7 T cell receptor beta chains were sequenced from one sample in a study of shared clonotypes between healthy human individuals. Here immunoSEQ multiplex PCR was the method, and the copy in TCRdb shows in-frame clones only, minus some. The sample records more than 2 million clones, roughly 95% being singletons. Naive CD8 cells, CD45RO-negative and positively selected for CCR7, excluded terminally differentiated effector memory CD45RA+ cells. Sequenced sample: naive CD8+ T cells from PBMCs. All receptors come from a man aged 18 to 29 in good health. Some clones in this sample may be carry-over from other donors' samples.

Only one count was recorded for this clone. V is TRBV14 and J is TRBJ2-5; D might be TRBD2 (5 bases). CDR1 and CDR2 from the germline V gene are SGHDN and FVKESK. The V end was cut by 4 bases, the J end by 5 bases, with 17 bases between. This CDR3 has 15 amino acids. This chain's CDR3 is CASSLRRKSGETQYF. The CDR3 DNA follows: TGTGCCAGCAGCCTGAGACGGAAATCGGGGGAGACCCAGTACTTC.

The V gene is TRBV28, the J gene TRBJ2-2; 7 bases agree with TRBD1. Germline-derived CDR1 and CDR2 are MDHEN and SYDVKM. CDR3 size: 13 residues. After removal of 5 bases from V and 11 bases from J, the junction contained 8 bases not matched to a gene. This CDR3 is CASSQRQGRELFF. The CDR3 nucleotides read TGTGCCAGCAGTCAAAGACAGGGCCGCGAGCTGTTTTTT.

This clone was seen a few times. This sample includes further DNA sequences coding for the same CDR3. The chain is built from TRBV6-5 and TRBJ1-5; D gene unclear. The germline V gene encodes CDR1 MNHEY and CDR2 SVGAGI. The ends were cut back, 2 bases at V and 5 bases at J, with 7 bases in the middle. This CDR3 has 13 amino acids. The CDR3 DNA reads TGTGCCAGCAGTTACGGGGTTGATCAGCCCCAGCATTTT. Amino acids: CASSYGVDQPQHF.

The DNA of the CDR3 is TGTGCCAGCAGCCCTCCGGATCGGTCACCCCTCCACTTT. It specifies CASSPPDRSPLHF. V and J are TRBV27 and TRBJ1-6; D unclear. The V end lost 6 bases, the J end lost 10 bases, and 13 bases lay between the germline ends. From germline, CDR1 is MNHEY and CDR2 SMNVEV (reference sequence). This CDR3 contains 13 residues.

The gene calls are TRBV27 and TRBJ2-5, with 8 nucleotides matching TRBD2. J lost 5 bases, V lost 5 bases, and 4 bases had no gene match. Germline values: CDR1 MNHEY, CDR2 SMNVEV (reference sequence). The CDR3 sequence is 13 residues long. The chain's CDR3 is CASSPAGAETQYF. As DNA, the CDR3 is TGTGCCAGCAGTCCAGCGGGAGCGGAGACCCAGTACTTC.

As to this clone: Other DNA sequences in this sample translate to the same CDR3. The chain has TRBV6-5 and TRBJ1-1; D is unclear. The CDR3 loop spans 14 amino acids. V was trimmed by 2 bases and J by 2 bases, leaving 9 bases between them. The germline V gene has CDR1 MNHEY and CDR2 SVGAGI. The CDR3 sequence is CASSYGGENTEAFF. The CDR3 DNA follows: TGTGCCAGCAGTTACGGTGGGGAAAACACTGAAGCTTTCTTT.

CDR3 sequence: CASSARTGTLLVSEAFF. The CDR3 nucleotides are TGTGCCAGCAGCGCACGGACAGGGACCCTCCTAGTCTCTGAAGCTTTCTTT. V usage is TRBV9 and J usage is TRBJ1-1; 8 nucleotides match TRBD1. V lost 3 bases, J lost 6 bases, and 16 bases stayed unmatched. The V gene's germline CDR1 is SGDLS and CDR2 YYNGEE. This CDR3 has 17 residues.